This TCR beta chain was found in a study of technical replicates of blood from several donors. This CDR3 has 15 residues. Looked up from germline, CDR1 is SGHRS and CDR2 is YFSETQ. V shed 4 bases, J shed 5 bases, and the junction held 7 bases outside the gene matches. Repertoires were generated with immunoSEQ multiplex PCR, while TCRdb's copy carries only in-frame clones and drops some. This sample has about 79,000 clones; about 91% occur once, and the top ten carry about 0.4%. The chain carries TRBV5-1 and TRBJ2-1; 9 bases align to TRBD1. This sequence originates from a human donor in good health. Some clones in this sample may be carry-over from other donors' samples. The specimen sequenced was T cells isolated from PBMCs. CDR3 residues: CASSEGQGLHNEQFF. In DNA form, the CDR3 reads TGCGCCAGCAGCGAGGGACAGGGCCTCCACAATGAGCAGTTCTTC.